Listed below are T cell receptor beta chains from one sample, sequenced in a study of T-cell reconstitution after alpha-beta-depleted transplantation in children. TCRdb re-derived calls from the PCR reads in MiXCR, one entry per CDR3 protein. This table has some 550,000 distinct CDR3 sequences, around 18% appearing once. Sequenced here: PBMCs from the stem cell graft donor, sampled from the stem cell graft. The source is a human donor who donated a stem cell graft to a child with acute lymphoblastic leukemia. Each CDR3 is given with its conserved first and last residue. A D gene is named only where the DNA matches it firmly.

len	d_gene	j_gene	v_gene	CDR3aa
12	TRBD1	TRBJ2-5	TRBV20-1	CSARTGKETQYF
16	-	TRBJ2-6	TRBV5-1	CASSLAGGAGANVLTF
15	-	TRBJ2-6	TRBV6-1	CASSGRPSGANVLTF
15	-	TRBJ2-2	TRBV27	CASSFVTTITGELFF
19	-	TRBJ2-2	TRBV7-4	CASSSVITQTHANTGELFF
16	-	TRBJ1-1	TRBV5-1	CASSSIRDSGNTEAFF
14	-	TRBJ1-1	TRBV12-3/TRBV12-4	CASTLPLLNTEAFF
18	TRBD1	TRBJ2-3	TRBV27	CASSLSYDRAAGTDTKYF
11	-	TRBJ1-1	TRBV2	CGGPKNTEAFF
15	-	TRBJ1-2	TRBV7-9	CASSLDGRANYGYTF
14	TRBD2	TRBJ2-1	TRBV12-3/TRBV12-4	CASSERERDNEQFF
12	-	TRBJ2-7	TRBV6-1	CASSESGEEQYF
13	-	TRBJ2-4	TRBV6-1	CATRLLAKNIQYF
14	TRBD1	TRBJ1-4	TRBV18	CASSQRDREEKLFF
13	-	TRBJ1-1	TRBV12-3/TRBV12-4	CASSPTSNTEAFF
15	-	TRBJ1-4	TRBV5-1	CASSFLPATNEKLFF
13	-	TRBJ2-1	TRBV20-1	CSASHRGGYEQFF
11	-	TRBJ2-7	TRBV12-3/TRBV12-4	CASSAGPEQYF
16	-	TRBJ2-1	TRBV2	CASSDVGPSSYNEQFF
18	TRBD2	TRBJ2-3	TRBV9	CASSVELAGGYSTDTQYF
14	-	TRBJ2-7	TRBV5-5	CASSLKSFPHEQYF
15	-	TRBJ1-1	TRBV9	CASSSQQGLNTEAFF
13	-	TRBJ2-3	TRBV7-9	CASSLGVAPYQYF
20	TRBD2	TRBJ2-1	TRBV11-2	CASSIRPGLAGGTYYNEQFF
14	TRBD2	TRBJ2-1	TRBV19	CASGIAGGFAEQFF
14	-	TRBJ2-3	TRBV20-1	CSARAPWSTDTQYF
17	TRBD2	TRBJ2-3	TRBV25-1	CASSEQKAGGPRDTQYF
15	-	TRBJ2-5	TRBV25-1	CASSLPGGGQETQYF
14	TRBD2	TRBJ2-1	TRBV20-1	CSARKTGRRNEQFF
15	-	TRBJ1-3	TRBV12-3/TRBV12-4	CASSSGPSSGNTIYF
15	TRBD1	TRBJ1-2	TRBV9	CASSVGATGNSGYTF
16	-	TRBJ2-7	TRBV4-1	CASSQEGVSVWGEQYF
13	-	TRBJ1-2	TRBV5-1	CASSLGYASGYTF
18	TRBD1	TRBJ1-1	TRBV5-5	CASSWLTGTGIGDTEAFF
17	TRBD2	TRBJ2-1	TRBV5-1	CASILAGGPSSYNEQFF
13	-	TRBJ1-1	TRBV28	CAWKGPRNTEAFF
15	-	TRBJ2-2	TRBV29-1	CSVETGLGPTGELFF
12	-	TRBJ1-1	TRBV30	CAWGGPNTEAFF
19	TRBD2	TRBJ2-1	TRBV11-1	CASSLGPSGRAGAYNEQFF
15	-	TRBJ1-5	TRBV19	CASSEQVWGHQPQHF
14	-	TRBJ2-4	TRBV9	CASSPQGAKNIQYF
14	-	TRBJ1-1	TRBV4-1	CASSLSAGNTEAFF
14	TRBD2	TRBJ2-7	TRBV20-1	CSALTSGRAHEQYF
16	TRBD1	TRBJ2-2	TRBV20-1	CSAPKIDRGDTGELFF
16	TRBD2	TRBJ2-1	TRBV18	CASSPTAGGWYNEQFF
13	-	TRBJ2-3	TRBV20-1	CSASERVTDTQYF
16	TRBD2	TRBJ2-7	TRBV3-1	CASSQGVGRPVYEQYF
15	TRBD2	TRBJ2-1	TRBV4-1	CASSRTSGGANEQFF
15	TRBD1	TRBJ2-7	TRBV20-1	CSASEDRGIYYEQYF
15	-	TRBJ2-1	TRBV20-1	CSARGSSLSYNEQFF
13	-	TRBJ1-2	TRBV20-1	CSAREGRGGGYTF
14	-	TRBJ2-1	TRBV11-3	CASSIGPGYNEQFF
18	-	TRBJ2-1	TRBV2	CASSLGRGRDLGVNEQFF
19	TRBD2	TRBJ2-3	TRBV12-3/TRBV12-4	CASTPRRGLAERRTDTQYF
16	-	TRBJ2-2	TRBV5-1	CASSWDLSQSTGELFF
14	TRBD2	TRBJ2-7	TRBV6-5	CASSYTSVPYEQYF
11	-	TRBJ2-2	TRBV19	CASEDSGELFF
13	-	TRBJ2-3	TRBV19	CASSKRNTDTQYF
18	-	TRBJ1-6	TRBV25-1	CASSEGGAGVSYNSPLHF